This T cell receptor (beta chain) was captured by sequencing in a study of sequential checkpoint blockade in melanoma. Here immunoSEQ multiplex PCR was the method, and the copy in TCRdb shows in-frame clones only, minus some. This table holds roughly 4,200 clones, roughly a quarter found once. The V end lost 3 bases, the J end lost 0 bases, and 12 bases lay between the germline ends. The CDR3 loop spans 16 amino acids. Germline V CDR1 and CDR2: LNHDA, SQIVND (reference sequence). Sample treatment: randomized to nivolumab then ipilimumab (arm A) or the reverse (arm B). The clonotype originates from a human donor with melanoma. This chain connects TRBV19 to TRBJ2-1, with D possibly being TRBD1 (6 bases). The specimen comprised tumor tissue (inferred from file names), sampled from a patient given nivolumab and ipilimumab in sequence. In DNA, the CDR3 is TGTGCCAGTAGTATCAATAGGGGGAGCTCCTACAATGAGCAGTTCTTC. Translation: CASSINRGSSYNEQFF.